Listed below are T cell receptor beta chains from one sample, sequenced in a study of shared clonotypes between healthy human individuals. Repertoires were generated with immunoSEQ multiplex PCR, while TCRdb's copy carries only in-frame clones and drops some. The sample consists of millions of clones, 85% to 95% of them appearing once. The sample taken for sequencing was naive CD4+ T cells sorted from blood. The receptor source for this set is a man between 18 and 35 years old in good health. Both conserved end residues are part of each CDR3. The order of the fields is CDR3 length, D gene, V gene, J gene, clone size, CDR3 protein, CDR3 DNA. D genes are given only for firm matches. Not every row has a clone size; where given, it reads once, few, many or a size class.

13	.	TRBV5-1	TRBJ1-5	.	CASSSQGGQPQHF	TGCGCCAGCAGCTCACAGGGAGGTCAGCCCCAGCATTTT
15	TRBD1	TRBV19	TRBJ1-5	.	CASSNPGTGYQPQHF	TGTGCCAGTAGTAATCCCGGGACAGGTTATCAGCCCCAGCATTTT
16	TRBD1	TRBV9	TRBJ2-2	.	CASSKRPQGSTGELFF	TGTGCCAGCAGCAAGCGACCACAGGGGTCTACCGGGGAGCTGTTTTTT
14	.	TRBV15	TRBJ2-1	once	CATSRDKPPSEQFF	TGTGCCACCAGCAGAGATAAGCCTCCCTCTGAGCAGTTCTTC
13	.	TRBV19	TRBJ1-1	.	CASSIVGGHEAFF	TGTGCCAGTAGTATAGTCGGGGGGCATGAAGCTTTCTTT
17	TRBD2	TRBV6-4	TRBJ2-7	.	CASSEGSGRVETYEQYF	TGTGCCAGCAGTGAAGGTAGCGGGAGGGTCGAAACCTACGAGCAGTACTTC
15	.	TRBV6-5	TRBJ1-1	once	CASSYSSQPNTEAFF	TGTGCCAGCAGTTACTCGTCCCAGCCGAACACTGAAGCTTTCTTT
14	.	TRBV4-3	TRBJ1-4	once	CASSLSGGNEKLFF	TGCGCCAGCAGTCTCTCCGGGGGGAATGAAAAACTGTTTTTT
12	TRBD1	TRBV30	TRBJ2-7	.	CAWSTGADEQYF	TGTGCCTGGAGTACAGGGGCCGACGAGCAGTACTTC
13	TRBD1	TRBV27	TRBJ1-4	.	CASSWTGGEKLFF	TGTGCCAGCAGCTGGACAGGGGGGGAAAAACTGTTTTTT
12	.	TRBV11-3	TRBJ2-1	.	CASSRDYNEQFF	TGTGCCAGCAGCCGGGACTACAATGAGCAGTTCTTC
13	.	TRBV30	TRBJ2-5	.	CAWNPWGVETQYF	TGTGCCTGGAATCCTTGGGGAGTAGAGACCCAGTACTTC
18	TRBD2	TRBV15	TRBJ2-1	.	CATSTRGGGGAKFNEQFF	TGTGCCACCAGCACCAGAGGCGGCGGGGGGGCCAAATTCAATGAGCAGTTCTTC
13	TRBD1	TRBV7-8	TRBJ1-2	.	CASSPGTGNGYTF	TGTGCCAGCAGCCCGGGGACAGGGAATGGCTACACCTTC
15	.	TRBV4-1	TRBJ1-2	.	CASSQGQQQGFGRTF	TGCGCCAGCAGCCAAGGGCAACAGCAGGGGTTCGGTAGGACCTTC
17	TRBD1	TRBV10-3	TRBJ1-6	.	CAISESRSQGINSPLHF	TGTGCCATCAGTGAGTCGAGATCACAGGGGATCAATTCACCCCTCCACTTT
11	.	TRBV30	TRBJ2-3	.	CAWSREDTQYF	TGTGCCTGGAGTCGAGAGGATACGCAGTATTTT
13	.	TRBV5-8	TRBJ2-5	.	CASSLRQAETQYF	TGTGCCAGCAGCTTGAGACAGGCGGAGACCCAGTACTTC
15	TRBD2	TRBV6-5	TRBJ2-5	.	CASSYVGLAEETQYF	TGTGCCAGCAGTTATGTGGGACTAGCCGAAGAGACCCAGTACTTC
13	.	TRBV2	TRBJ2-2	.	CASSERGTGELFF	TGTGCCAGCAGTGAAAGGGGCACCGGGGAGCTGTTTTTT
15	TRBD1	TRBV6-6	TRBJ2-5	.	CASSFDHRGQETQYF	TGTGCCAGCAGTTTCGATCACAGGGGTCAAGAGACCCAGTACTTC
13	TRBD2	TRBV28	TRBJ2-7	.	CASSPPSGGEQYF	TGTGCCAGCAGCCCACCCAGCGGGGGCGAGCAGTACTTC
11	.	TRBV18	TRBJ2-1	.	CASSPLREQFF	TGTGCCAGCTCACCACTCAGGGAGCAGTTCTTC
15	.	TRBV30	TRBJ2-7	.	CAWSGGEDGGYEQYF	TGTGCCTGGAGTGGGGGGGAAGACGGAGGCTACGAGCAGTACTTC
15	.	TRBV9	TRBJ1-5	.	CASSVGEGGNQPQHF	TGTGCCAGCAGCGTAGGCGAAGGGGGCAATCAGCCCCAGCATTTT
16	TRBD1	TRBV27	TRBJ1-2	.	CASRQDRAEYRGGYTF	TGTGCCAGCAGACAAGACAGGGCAGAATATCGCGGAGGCTACACCTTC
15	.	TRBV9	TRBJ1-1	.	CASSPQTVGGTEAFF	TGTGCCAGCAGCCCCCAGACAGTCGGGGGCACTGAAGCTTTCTTT
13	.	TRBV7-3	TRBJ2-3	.	CASSQGPRDTQYF	TGTGCCAGCAGCCAGGGACCGCGAGATACGCAGTATTTT
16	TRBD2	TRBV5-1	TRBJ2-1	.	CASSLVAGVSYNEQFF	TGCGCCAGCAGCTTGGTTGCGGGAGTCTCCTACAATGAGCAGTTCTTC
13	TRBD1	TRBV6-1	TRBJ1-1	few	CASRLTGWTEAFF	TGTGCCAGCAGGCTGACAGGGTGGACTGAAGCTTTCTTT
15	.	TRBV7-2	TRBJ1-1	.	CASSLVQVVGTEAFF	TGTGCCAGCAGCTTAGTTCAGGTCGTTGGCACTGAAGCTTTCTTT
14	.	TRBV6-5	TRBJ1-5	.	CASSRGDSNQPQHF	TGTGCCAGCAGTAGGGGGGACAGCAATCAGCCCCAGCATTTT
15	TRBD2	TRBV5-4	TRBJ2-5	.	CASSLLAGVDLAQYF	TGTGCCAGCAGCTTACTAGCGGGAGTCGACCTAGCCCAGTACTTC
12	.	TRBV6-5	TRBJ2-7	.	CASITRTNEQYF	TGTGCCAGCATTACCAGGACCAACGAGCAGTACTTC
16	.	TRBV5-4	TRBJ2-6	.	CASSTGGSTGANVLTF	TGTGCCAGCAGCACCGGGGGTAGCACTGGGGCCAACGTCCTGACTTTC
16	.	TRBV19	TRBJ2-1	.	CASSIGPGKGEDEQFF	TGTGCCAGTAGTATAGGACCGGGAAAGGGGGAGGATGAGCAGTTCTTC
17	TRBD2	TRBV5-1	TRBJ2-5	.	CASSFWTSGGTGETQYF	TGCGCCAGCAGCTTCTGGACTAGCGGGGGAACAGGGGAGACCCAGTACTTC
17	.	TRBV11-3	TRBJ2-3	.	CASSPGAGFSSTDTQYF	TGTGCCAGCAGTCCGGGCGCGGGCTTTTCTAGCACAGATACGCAGTATTTT
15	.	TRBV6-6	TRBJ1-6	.	CASRPNPPYNSPLHF	TGTGCCAGCAGACCGAACCCCCCCTATAATTCACCCCTCCACTTT
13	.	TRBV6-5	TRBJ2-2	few	CASSYGATGELFF	TGTGCCAGCAGTTACGGGGCCACCGGGGAGCTGTTTTTT
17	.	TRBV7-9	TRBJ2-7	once	CASSSSLGAGARYEQYF	TGTGCCAGCAGCTCGTCCCTCGGTGCGGGGGCGCGGTACGAGCAGTACTTC
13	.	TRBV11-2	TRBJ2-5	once	CASSLAGVETQYF	TGTGCCAGCAGCTTAGCTGGTGTGGAGACCCAGTACTTC
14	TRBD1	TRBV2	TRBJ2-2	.	CASTGQGNTGELFF	TGTGCCAGCACAGGACAGGGGAACACCGGGGAGCTGTTTTTT
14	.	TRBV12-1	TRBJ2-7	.	CASSPPDSVLEQYF	TGTGCCAGCAGCCCTCCGGACTCCGTTCTCGAGCAGTACTTC
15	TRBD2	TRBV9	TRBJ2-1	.	CASSVTAGAYNEQFF	TGTGCCAGCAGCGTAACCGCGGGAGCCTACAATGAGCAGTTCTTC
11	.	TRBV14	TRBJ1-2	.	CASSPGFGYTF	TGTGCCAGCAGCCCCGGGTTTGGCTACACCTTC
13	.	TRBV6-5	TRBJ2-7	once	CASSYSQVGFNTF	TGTGCCAGCAGTTACTCTCAGGTTGGGTTTAACACCTTC
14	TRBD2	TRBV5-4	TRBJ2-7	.	CASSPGGGSYEQYF	TGTGCCAGCAGTCCGGGAGGGGGCTCCTACGAGCAGTACTTC
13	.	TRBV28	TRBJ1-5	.	CASSLQGNQPQHF	TGTGCCAGCAGTTTACAGGGGAATCAGCCCCAGCATTTT
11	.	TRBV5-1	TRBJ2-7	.	CASSRDYEQYF	TGCGCCAGCAGCCGGGACTACGAGCAGTACTTC
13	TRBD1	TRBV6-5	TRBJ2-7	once	CASRTDRGYEQYF	TGTGCCAGCAGAACGGACAGGGGCTACGAGCAGTACTTC
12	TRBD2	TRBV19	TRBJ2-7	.	CASSPLGGEQYF	TGTGCCAGTAGTCCCCTCGGGGGGGAGCAGTACTTC
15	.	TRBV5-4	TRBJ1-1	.	CASSLKSRTWTEAFF	TGTGCCAGCAGCCTGAAGTCCAGGACATGGACTGAAGCTTTCTTT
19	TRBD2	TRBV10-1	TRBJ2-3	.	CAGLPKSSGGACGTDTQYF	TGCGCCGGCCTCCCAAAGAGTTCCGGGGGGGCTTGCGGCACAGATACGCAGTATTTT
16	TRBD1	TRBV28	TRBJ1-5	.	CASSLRQGALVQPQHF	TGTGCCAGCAGTTTACGGCAGGGGGCATTAGTTCAGCCCCAGCATTTT